This TCR beta chain was captured by sequencing in a study of blood T cell repertoires in COVID-19. Whole-study context: Whether acute or convalescent, the COVID-19 samples came from the United States, Italy and Spain. The cDNA or gDNA used as material had been derived from T cells, B-cell-depleted T cells, or PBMCs.

V lost 2 bases, J lost 1 base, and 3 bases stayed unmatched. The CDR3 is made up of 17 amino acids. Germline loops: CDR1 LGHDT, CDR2 YNNKEL (reference sequence). Seattle patient enrollment occurred during active infection, with longitudinal follow-up thereafter. This clone has only a few counts. As processed by the authors: How many nucleated cells were present was estimated from reference gene primer amplification. TCRdb's copy holds only in-frame clones and misses some; the assay was immunoSEQ multiplex PCR. The DNA was the basis for D and trimming; V, J and clone size are from that table. The sample contains 350,000 or so clones, around 87% of which appear only once.

The chain links TRBV3-1 (or the pseudogene TRBV3-2) to TRBJ2-2; TRBD2 aligns across 11 bases. The sequence was obtained from a woman aged 25 to 39 with COVID-19, enrolled during active disease. Sequencing used peripheral blood. Here the CDR3 DNA reads TGTGCCAGCAGCCAAATAGCGGGAGGGGTGAACACCGGGGAGCTGTTTTTT. It yields the protein CASSQIAGGVNTGELFF.